This TCR beta chain was recovered during a study of cytotoxic CD8 clonotypes in ibrutinib-treated CLL. Points on this clone: Its antigen is still unknown.

Investigators sought sequencing depths of between 1 in 200,000 and 1 in 1 million T cells. The protocol was immunoSEQ multiplex PCR, while the TCRdb copy is restricted to in-frame clones and leaves out a portion. The sample carries approximately 350,000 clones, roughly 71% recorded once. This CDR3 is built from 12 residues. Trimming shortened V by 3 bases and J by 10 bases, and 11 bases separated the two germline ends. Per the germline V gene, CDR1 is SGHDT and CDR2 is YYEEEE. Study-level points and caveats: Clonality increased at ibrutinib response, then returned toward baseline at progression. Circulating CD8+ T-cell counts were tracked by baseline clonality, which exceeded that of age-matched healthy donors.

This TCR was recovered from a human donor with chronic lymphocytic leukemia. V gene TRBV5-6 combines with J gene TRBJ2-1; D not certain. The sequences come from PBMCs, collected after 36 months of ibrutinib treatment. This CDR3 is CASSWNPREQFF. The CDR3 DNA reads as TGTGCCAGCAGCTGGAATCCGAGGGAGCAGTTCTTC. Complete variable domain (other parts from reference TRBV5-6 and TRBJ2-1): DAGVTQSPTHLIKTRGQQVTLRCSPKSGHDTVSWYQQALGQGPQFIFQYYEEEERQRGNFPDRFSGHQFPNYSSELNVNALLLGDSALYLCASSWNPREQFFGPGTRLTVL.